Below are 9 T cell receptor beta chains sequenced from a single sample in a study of T cells in localized non-small cell lung cancer. Assay: immunoSEQ multiplex PCR; the TCRdb copy retains only in-frame clones and omits some. The repertoire includes some 1,800 clones, 20% to 25% of them detected once, and approximately 13% sits in the top ten. This material consisted of normal lung tissue next to the tumor, taken before any cancer treatment. These receptors originate from a man aged 18 to 49 with stage I lung adenocarcinoma.

Points on this clone: Other DNA sequences from this sample encode an identical CDR3 as well. This chain uses TRBV29-1 with TRBJ1-5, with 7 bases matching TRBD1. With V trimmed by 4 bases and J by 3 bases, 6 bases remained unmatched. The CDR3 has 14 residues. Germline V gene lookup returns CDR1 SQVTM and CDR2 ANQGSEA. The CDR3 is CSVGGTDPNQPQHF. The CDR3 coding sequence is TGCAGCGTTGGCGGGACAGACCCCAATCAGCCCCAGCATTTT.

The CDR3 DNA reads as TGTGCCAGCAGTTACGAAGGGACAGGGTTAGAGACCCAGTACTTC. Its protein product is CASSYEGTGLETQYF. The V call is TRBV6-8, the J call TRBJ2-5, with 9 positions matching TRBD1. The CDR3 length is 15 residues. Germline loops: CDR1 MNHGY, CDR2 SAAAGT. V shed 2 bases, J shed 4 bases, and the junction held 5 bases outside the gene matches.

This clone was detected only a few times. The rearrangement links TRBV11-1 to TRBJ1-1, with a weak D call TRBD1 (5 bases). CDR1 SGHAT and CDR2 FQDESV come from the germline V gene (reference sequence). The V end was cut by 3 bases, the J end by 2 bases, with 13 bases between. The CDR3 sequence is 15 residues long. The CDR3 coding sequence is TGTGCCAGCAGCTTGGGGCCAAACAGAAACACTGAAGCTTTCTTT. Translating gives CASSLGPNRNTEAFF.

There are a few counts of this clone. V usage is TRBV6-8 and J usage is TRBJ1-1, with 7 bases lining up with TRBD1. The CDR3 length is 14 residues. Germline V CDR1 and CDR2: MNHGY, SAAAGT. V gave up 6 bases and J gave up 0 bases; unmatched junction bases: 4. CDR3 loop: CASRDRAMNTEAFF. The CDR3 DNA is TGTGCCAGCAGAGACAGGGCGATGAACACTGAAGCTTTCTTT.

This clone was seen only a few times. The chain uses TRBV11-3 and TRBJ1-6, with D possibly being TRBD1 (6 bases). CDR3 length equals 14 residues. Germline CDR1 reads SGHNT; CDR2 reads YENEEA. Trimming took off 2 bases at V and 7 bases at J, with 9 bases between the two ends. CDR3 sequence reads: CASSLTGANSPLHF. CDR3 coding DNA: TGTGCCAGCAGCTTAACGGGGGCCAATTCACCCCTCCACTTT.

In this sample, this clone turned up a few times. The rearrangement joins TRBV18 to TRBJ1-1, with TRBD1 matching over 8 bases. Looked up from germline, CDR1 is KGHSH and CDR2 is LQKENI. Germline trimming cut 4 bases from V and 3 bases from J; bases unmatched to any gene: 7. There are 15 residues in the CDR3. This chain's CDR3 is CASSRQGRADTEAFF. As DNA, the CDR3 is TGTGCCAGCTCACGACAGGGGAGGGCGGACACTGAAGCTTTCTTT.

This clone was seen a handful of times. This sample also contains other DNA sequences that code for the same CDR3. This chain links TRBV10-3 with TRBJ2-7, with D tentatively TRBD1 (6 bases). V lost 3 bases and J 0 bases, leaving 9 bases between the germline ends. CDR1 is ENHRY and CDR2 is SYGVKD in the germline V gene. CDR3 length: 14 residues. The CDR3 protein is CAISESGASYEQYF. The DNA of the CDR3 is TGTGCCATCAGTGAATCAGGGGCCTCCTACGAGCAGTACTTC.

The CDR3 loop is CASTLGGPTETQYF. The CDR3 nucleotides read TGTGCCAGCACACTGGGGGGGCCAACAGAGACCCAGTACTTC. The chain joins TRBV12-5 to TRBJ2-5; the D gene is possibly TRBD2 (7 bases). This CDR3 has 14 amino acids. CDR1 is LGHNT, CDR2 FRNRAP, per germline. Filled out from reference TRBV12-5 and TRBJ2-5, the complete variable domain reads DARVTQTPRHKVTEMGQEVTMRCQPILGHNTVFWYRQTMMQGLELLAYFRNRAPLDDSGMPKDRFSAEMPDATLATLKIQPSEPRDSAVYFCASTLGGPTETQYFGPGTRLLVL.

A few counts support this clone. V usage is TRBV30 and J usage is TRBJ1-5; 8 bases map to TRBD1. This CDR3 is built from 16 residues. Germline V gives CDR1 GTSNPN, CDR2 SVGIG (reference sequence). Trimming took 5 bases from V and 6 from J; bases not matched to a gene: 15. Written as DNA, the CDR3 is TGTGCCTGGCGAGACCCGAACAGGGGGGAAACTCAGCCCCAGCATTTT. This codes for CAWRDPNRGETQPQHF.